These T cell receptor beta chains were read from a single sample in a study of cytomegalovirus exposure and HLA in healthy donors. TCRdb's table, derived via immunoSEQ multiplex PCR, lists solely in-frame clones and lacks some. The data show around 180,000 clones, with around 80% seen just once and 0.9% to 1.2% held by the top ten. Sequencing was performed on PBMCs. The origin of the receptors is a woman aged 40 to 49 in good health and CMV-seronegative. Each CDR3 is given with its conserved first and last residue. D genes are given only for firm matches. A row's size may be missing; if present it is once, few, many or a size class.

J,size,D,V,CDR3,DNA
TRBJ2-7,.,.,TRBV19,CASSTQGGLRYEQYF,TGTGCCAGTAGTACCCAGGGAGGCCTAAGGTACGAGCAGTACTTC
TRBJ1-1,few,.,TRBV19,CASSRRGETEAFF,TGTGCCAGTAGTCGGAGAGGAGAAACTGAAGCTTTCTTT
TRBJ1-2,.,.,TRBV7-9,CASSLDFYGYTF,TGTGCCAGCAGCTTAGACTTCTATGGCTACACCTTC
TRBJ2-1,.,TRBD2,TRBV5-1,CASGTSGRAGNEQFF,TGCGCCAGCGGTACTAGCGGGAGGGCCGGCAATGAGCAGTTCTTC
TRBJ2-5,.,TRBD2,TRBV7-3,CASSLQGLAGGLETQYF,TGTGCCAGCAGCTTACAGGGGCTAGCGGGAGGGTTGGAGACCCAGTACTTC
TRBJ1-1,once,TRBD1,TRBV7-2,CASSLHGSRGRTEAFF,TGTGCCAGCAGCTTACATGGGTCCAGGGGGCGAACTGAAGCTTTCTTT
TRBJ1-2,.,.,TRBV12-5,CAGEGGYGYTF,TGTGCTGGGGAGGGTGGCTATGGCTACACCTTC
TRBJ2-3,.,.,TRBV5-1,CASSLEGGGPIRTQYF,TGCGCCAGCAGCTTGGAGGGGGGAGGGCCGATTCGTACGCAGTATTTT
TRBJ1-2,.,TRBD1,TRBV5-6,CASSWDRDPLGGYTF,TGTGCCAGCAGCTGGGACAGGGACCCTCTCGGTGGCTACACCTTC
TRBJ2-3,once,.,TRBV19,CASSIAPGIHTDTQYF,TGTGCCAGTAGTATAGCTCCAGGGATACACACAGATACGCAGTATTTT
TRBJ2-5,few,TRBD1,TRBV6-6,CASSYSVRQGGKTQYF,TGTGCCAGCAGTTACTCCGTCAGACAGGGGGGAAAGACCCAGTACTTC
TRBJ2-3,.,.,TRBV9,CASSAHSMRTDTQYF,TGTGCCAGCAGCGCCCACTCTATGCGCACAGATACGCAGTATTTT
TRBJ2-3,.,.,TRBV9,CASNPGVRTDTQYF,TGTGCCAGCAACCCAGGGGTGCGCACAGATACGCAGTATTTT
TRBJ2-1,.,.,TRBV4-1,CASSPRPDKPSSYNEQFF,TGCGCCAGCAGCCCTCGTCCGGACAAGCCGAGCTCCTACAATGAGCAGTTCTTC
TRBJ2-5,few,TRBD1,TRBV19,CASSRSGTGGETQYF,TGTGCCAGTAGTAGATCCGGGACAGGAGGGGAGACCCAGTACTTC
TRBJ2-1,.,.,TRBV11-3,CASSSGDWGLEKFF,TGTGCCAGCAGCTCTGGGGACTGGGGACTGGAGAAGTTCTTC
TRBJ1-5,few,.,TRBV6-6,CASQTAGDQPQHF,TGTGCCAGCCAGACAGCGGGAGATCAGCCCCAGCATTTT
TRBJ1-1,.,.,TRBV7-8,CASSPQKEGTEAFF,TGTGCCAGCAGCCCCCAGAAAGAGGGTACTGAAGCTTTCTTT
TRBJ2-7,once,TRBD1,TRBV7-9,CASSLAQGANEQYF,TGTGCCAGCAGCTTAGCCCAGGGGGCTAACGAGCAGTACTTC
TRBJ1-1,.,TRBD1,TRBV18,CASSMGQGDTEAFF,TGTGCCAGCTCCATGGGACAGGGTGACACTGAAGCTTTCTTT
TRBJ2-5,.,.,TRBV6-6,CASMLTELPLGTQYF,TGTGCCAGCATGCTCACAGAACTTCCATTGGGGACCCAGTACTTC
TRBJ2-7,few,TRBD2,TRBV6-5,CASSGPGTSYEQYF,TGTGCCAGCAGTGGTCCCGGGACTAGTTACGAGCAGTACTTC
TRBJ1-3,.,.,TRBV7-2,CASIHDRNPGNTIYF,TGTGCCAGCATCCACGACAGAAACCCTGGAAACACCATATATTTT
TRBJ2-1,.,TRBD2,TRBV5-1,CASSLNPTSGINEQFF,TGCGCCAGCAGCTTGAACCCGACTAGCGGGATTAATGAGCAGTTCTTC
TRBJ1-4,few,TRBD1,TRBV15,CATSRRPDRDEKLFF,TGTGCCACCAGCAGACGCCCGGACAGGGATGAAAAACTGTTTTTT
TRBJ2-7,.,.,TRBV15,CATSRDIGGIEQYF,TGTGCCACCAGCAGAGATATCGGAGGGATCGAGCAGTACTTC
TRBJ1-4,few,.,TRBV30,CAWSVLRGSEKLFF,TGTGCCTGGAGTGTACTAAGGGGTAGTGAAAAACTGTTTTTT
TRBJ1-6,.,.,TRBV6-5,CASSSLRGGNNSPLHF,TGTGCCAGCAGTTCCCTGCGAGGGGGAAATAATTCACCCCTCCACTTT
TRBJ2-1,.,.,TRBV7-2,CASSQGLGNEQFF,TGTGCCAGCAGCCAGGGACTTGGCAATGAGCAGTTCTTC
TRBJ2-3,.,.,TRBV11-3,CASSLWPDTQYF,TGTGCCAGCAGCTTATGGCCAGATACGCAGTATTTT
TRBJ1-5,few,TRBD1,TRBV5-1,CASSTDRGVQPQHF,TGCGCCAGCAGCACGGACAGGGGGGTTCAGCCCCAGCATTTT
TRBJ2-3,.,TRBD2,TRBV30,CAWSRGNSGSRGTQYF,TGTGCCTGGAGTCGGGGTAACAGCGGGAGTAGAGGTACGCAGTATTTT
TRBJ2-5,.,TRBD1,TRBV27,CASSLDRGTETQYF,TGTGCCAGCAGTTTAGACAGGGGGACGGAGACCCAGTACTTC
TRBJ2-3,once,TRBD2,TRBV19,CASSSPAGGSTDTQYF,TGTGCCAGTAGCTCCCCGGCGGGAGGTTCCACAGATACGCAGTATTTT
TRBJ2-5,.,TRBD1,TRBV2,CASFGQGVETQYF,TGTGCCAGCTTCGGACAGGGGGTAGAGACCCAGTACTTC
TRBJ1-1,.,.,TRBV9,CASSVLTKANTEAFF,TGTGCCAGCAGCGTCCTAACGAAAGCGAACACTGAAGCTTTCTTT
TRBJ2-2,.,.,TRBV19,CASSIRFPGELFF,TGTGCCAGTAGTATTAGATTTCCCGGGGAGCTGTTTTTT
TRBJ1-2,.,.,TRBV29-1,CSASRGETYGYTF,TGCAGCGCTTCTCGGGGGGAAACCTATGGCTACACCTTC
TRBJ1-5,few,.,TRBV4-3,CASSARRGRNQPQHF,TGCGCCAGCAGCGCTCGCAGGGGTCGCAATCAGCCCCAGCATTTT
TRBJ1-5,.,TRBD1,TRBV18,CASSEGTGGNQPQHF,TGTGCCAGCTCAGAAGGAACAGGGGGCAATCAGCCCCAGCATTTT
TRBJ2-4,once,.,TRBV5-1,CASSPGGVYKNIQYF,TGCGCCAGCAGCCCAGGCGGGGTCTACAAAAACATTCAGTACTTC
TRBJ2-2,.,TRBD2,TRBV29-1,CSVDSPGLAGTGELFF,TGCAGCGTTGATAGCCCGGGACTAGCGGGAACCGGGGAGCTGTTTTTT
TRBJ1-1,.,.,TRBV6-5,CASSYSGQHFF,TGTGCCAGCAGTTACTCTGGGCAGCATTTCTTT
TRBJ1-5,.,.,TRBV28,CASSLETTQAPNQPQHF,TGTGCCAGCAGTTTAGAGACCACCCAGGCCCCCAATCAGCCCCAGCATTTT
TRBJ2-1,.,.,TRBV19,CASSIGAGDEQFF,TGTGCCAGTAGTATAGGAGCAGGGGATGAGCAGTTCTTC
TRBJ2-2,.,.,TRBV5-8,CASSPTGDRELFF,TGTGCCAGCAGCCCTACAGGTGACCGGGAGCTGTTTTTT